This TCR beta chain was sequenced during a study of T cell responses to AZD1222 COVID-19 vaccine. General study findings and limits: Donors were largely white British and mainly female; clonal diversity was possibly underestimated. CD4 TCRs covered the whole spike, strongest at regions 160-218 and 743-854. It was only six AZD1222 recipients who were seropositive at baseline.

The table lists this clone with many counts. Its antigen is not known. Trimming cost V 5 bases and J 2 bases, with 4 bases left between them. The V gene's germline CDR1 is LGHDT and CDR2 YNNKEL (reference sequence). The length of the CDR3 is 11 residues. Assay used: immunoSEQ multiplex PCR; TCRdb lists only in-frame clones, some missing. The sample shows more than 120,000 clones, about 86% of them seen only once. Pooling of second doses given at about 4 or about 12 weeks was done. The chain joins TRBV3-1 (or the pseudogene TRBV3-2) to TRBJ2-7; no clear D gene. This sample comprised peripheral blood, obtained 28 days after the second AZD1222 dose. This TCR was sampled from an adult who received the AZD1222 COVID-19 vaccine. CDR3 DNA: TGTGCCAGCAGCGAAGCCTACGAGCAGTACTTC. It yields the protein CASSEAYEQYF.